Sequencing of this TCR beta chain was carried out in a study of shared clonotypes between healthy human individuals (dated by TCRdb to about 2020). In terms of the full investigation: The cohort included three men and a couple of women between 18 and 49 years of age. Per donor, three plates each were used for CD4 naive and CD4 memory, two for CD8 naive, and one for CD8 memory. To estimate repertoire size and how much clonotype sharing occurs between individuals, the study deeply sequenced the blood TCR repertoires of about five healthy adults. Different laboratories and diverse techniques were used to prepare libraries and sequence TCR repertoires, to increase sequencing depth and limit assay-specific biases. Each donor's leukapheresis produced roughly between roughly 0.85 and 9.5 billion PBMCs. The study at large found these results: Higher generation probabilities were observed for clonotypes shared by all four sorted-subset donors than for non-shared clonotypes. Even with the large sequencing depth, rarefaction of the sorted-subset datasets indicated that sequencing was incomplete. Based on pairwise subsampling, the degree of clonotype sharing among donors was expected to be affected by sequencing depth. Naive subsets generally had larger estimated clonotype richness than memory subsets. Sampling was restricted to blood, and TCR repertoires in tissues likely differ from the TCR repertoires found in blood. Because the study included only a small number of donors, the genetic and exposure-history diversity represented was limited. Across four donors, approximately 5% of naive CD4, approximately 3.5% of naive CD8, approximately 2.5% of memory CD4, and over 0.35% of memory CD8 clonotypes were shared.

For the CD8 naive samples, CD45RO-negative cells were positively selected for CCR7, yielding a CD45RA+CCR7+ population from which TemRA cells were excluded. The donors were healthy, HIV-negative adults with no recently reported acute infections or vaccinations. Only Caucasian adults living in Nashville, Tennessee, USA were represented among the donors. After blood collection by leukapheresis, PBMCs were isolated using Ficoll-Histopaque density gradient centrifugation and then cryopreserved in the vapor phase of liquid nitrogen. Purity and quantity of every magnetically sorted T cell population were checked by analytical flow cytometry. Each sorted fraction had its genomic DNA isolated and then quantified by UV absorbance on a Nanodrop 2000c. TCR CDR3 regions were amplified from genomic DNA by multiplex PCR using the deep immunoSEQ assay. Extracted genomic DNA from each cell subset was distributed evenly across all wells of several immunoSEQ 96-well plates, and each plate was treated as a replicate. For sorted subsets, 200 to 250 ng of genomic DNA, equivalent to 30,000 or so T cell genomes, went into each replicate PCR. Purified libraries were measured with a Qubit 3.0 fluorometer, size-checked on a Bioanalyzer 2100, and measured again with the KAPA Library Quantification kit. Every immunoSEQ 96-well plate was sequenced on a separate single-read 150-cycle Illumina NextSeq 550 flow cell. As for how the authors treated the data: The immunoSEQ output contained only junctional sequences without quality scores, so filtering could not match that applied to full-length reads. Sequences were annotated with PyIR, a Python wrapper for IgBLAST v1.9, using IMGT germline references to assign V/J genes and CDR3. Reads were filtered out if the reads had weak V/J assignments (E-value above 1e-6), no CDR3, stop codons, out-of-frame junctions, or ambiguous translated residues. A V3J clonotype was defined by an identical inferred V gene, J gene, and CDR3 amino acid sequence. Percentage overlap between repertoires was calculated by dividing the number of shared unique clonotypes by the size of the smaller repertoire. RTK rarefaction, the Chao1 estimator, and Recon v2.1 estimates of unobserved clonotypes were used to assess repertoire richness. Generation probabilities were computed with OLGA for all TCRbeta clonotypes obtained by the gDNA method from four donors. Held by TCRdb, this immuneACCESS table contains in-frame sequences only and omits some clones. Under half of the omission traces to an unresolved V gene where checked; the cause of the rest is unknown. V and J calls and clone size come straight from that table; D and trimming were deduced from the DNA. Across this sample there are about 870,000 clones, with 85% to 95% seen only once. The ten largest clones represent approximately 25% of the sample.

With respect to this clone: Its cognate antigen has yet to be identified. No base qualities exist here, and no much larger clone lies one base off it.

Trimming costs V 4 bases and J 4 bases, and their ends lie 24 bases apart. CDR1 and CDR2, per the germline V gene, are SGHRS and YFSETQ. The CDR3, cysteine through phenylalanine, is 17 amino acids long. Just the 51-base CDR3 DNA is kept, in frame starting at base 1. This sequence originates from a man in his thirties or forties in good health. The V gene is TRBV5-1 and the J gene is TRBJ2-7, with the D call perhaps TRBD1 or TRBD2, as 7 bases match in each case. Specimen: naive CD8+ T cells sorted from blood. The cell subset or site label here, explained by the study, means: CD45RA+CCR7+. Here the CDR3 is given as CASSPRGREYVSYEQYF. Read as DNA, the sequence is TGCGCCAGCAGCCCGAGGGGGCGGGAGTATGTTAGTTACGAGCAGTACTTC.